This TCR beta chain appears in the sequencing data of a study of graft-versus-host responses after intestinal transplantation. Study summary: Those transplanted obtained multivisceral, liver-intestinal, or isolated intestinal grafts. The study gave all recipients anti-thymocyte globulin induction, then tacrolimus and steroids for 2 to 3 years. Study results and limitations: Recipient marrow harbored GvH clones, some of which surfaced first in ileum or blood.

At the end of the reaction, proliferating CFSE-low CD3+CD4+ and CD3+CD8+ responders were sorted. This clone was picked up a small number of times. Data came from immunoSEQ multiplex PCR; TCRdb stores just in-frame clones and leaves some out. Of 11,000 to 15,000 clones listed, around 40% were seen once; the top ten hold roughly 1.1%. Trimming stripped 2 bases from V and 2 bases from J, with 15 bases between. Germline V lookup: CDR1 KGHSH, CDR2 LQKENI. The CDR3 extends over 16 amino acids. The chain recombines TRBV18 with TRBJ1-1; no firm D call. This specimen consisted of alloreactive CD4+ T cells from a mixed lymphocyte reaction culture, obtained before intestinal transplant. Described subset: CFSE-low proliferating T cells sorted from roughly six-day pre-transplant mixed lymphocyte reaction (GvH or HvG direction). This clonotype was obtained from a human patient who received an intestinal transplant. In nucleotides, the CDR3 is TGTGCCAGCTCACCATCTATCCGAGGCGACAACACTGAAGCTTTCTTT. As protein: CASSPSIRGDNTEAFF.